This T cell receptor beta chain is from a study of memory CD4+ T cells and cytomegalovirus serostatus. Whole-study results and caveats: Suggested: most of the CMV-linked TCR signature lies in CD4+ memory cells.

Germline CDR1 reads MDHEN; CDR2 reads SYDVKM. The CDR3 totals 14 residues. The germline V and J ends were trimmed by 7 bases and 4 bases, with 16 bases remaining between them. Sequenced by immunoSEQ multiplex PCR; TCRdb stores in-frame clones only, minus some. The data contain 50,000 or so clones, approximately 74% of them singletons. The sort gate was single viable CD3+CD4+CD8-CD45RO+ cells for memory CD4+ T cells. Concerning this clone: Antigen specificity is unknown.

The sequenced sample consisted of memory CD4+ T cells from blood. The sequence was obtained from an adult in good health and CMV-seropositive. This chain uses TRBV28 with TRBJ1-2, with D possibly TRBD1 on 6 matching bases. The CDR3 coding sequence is TGTGCCAGCACCGAGGGGGGCGCGATCTATGGCTACACCTTC. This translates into CASTEGGAIYGYTF.